This passage covers 9 T cell receptor beta chains from one sample sequenced in a study of T cells in localized non-small cell lung cancer. Profiled with immunoSEQ multiplex PCR; TCRdb holds only in-frame clones, not every one. Of roughly 61,000 clones listed, roughly 76% are singletons. The starting material was PBMCs, obtained before any cancer treatment. The receptors were gathered from a man aged 35 to 69 with stage II lung adenocarcinoma.

This chain connects TRBV4-1 to TRBJ2-1; TRBD2 agrees at 8 bases. Germline CDR1 reads MGHRA; CDR2 reads YSYEKL. V was pared by 4 bases and J by 2 bases, with 10 bases of the junction left unmatched. The CDR3 loop spans 17 amino acids. This CDR3 is CASSPTLAGGPYNEQFF. CDR3 nucleotide sequence: TGCGCCAGCAGCCCTACTTTGGCGGGAGGCCCCTACAATGAGCAGTTCTTC.

The chain employs TRBV28 and TRBJ2-2; no clear D. The CDR3 covers 12 residues. Trimming removed 4 bases at V and 1 base at J, with 1 base between. The germline V gene encodes CDR1 MDHEN and CDR2 SYDVKM. The CDR3 sequence: CASSWNTGELFF. CDR3 sequence (DNA): TGTGCCAGCAGTTGGAACACCGGGGAGCTGTTTTTT.

J is TRBJ2-5 and V is TRBV7-6; 7 nucleotides agree with TRBD1. The CDR3 sequence is 15 residues long. Trimming removed 1 base from V and 5 bases from J; junction bases left unmatched: 7. In germline, CDR1 is SGHVS, CDR2 FNYEAQ. CDR3 DNA sequence: TGTGCCAGCAGCTTAGGGACGACAGGGTCGGAGACCCAGTACTTC. Amino acid sequence: CASSLGTTGSETQYF.

V and J are TRBV18 and TRBJ1-4; D might be TRBD1 (6 bases). Trimming stripped 3 bases from V and 8 bases from J, with 13 bases between. Germline V gene data show CDR1 as KGHSH and CDR2 as LQKENI. The CDR3 has 14 residues. In DNA form, the CDR3 reads TGTGCCAGCTCACCGACAGGCCAGGGGGAAAAACTGTTTTTT. Residues: CASSPTGQGEKLFF.

The chain recombines TRBV7-9 with TRBJ1-1; tentatively, D is TRBD1 (5 bases). The CDR3 is 16 residues long. V shed 2 bases and J shed 1 base, with 14 bases lying between them. Germline CDR1 and CDR2: SEHNR and FQNEAQ (reference sequence). The CDR3 here is CASSLHGAVRNTEAFF. The CDR3 DNA sequence: TGTGCCAGCAGCTTACACGGGGCCGTGAGGAACACTGAAGCTTTCTTT.

The chain joins TRBV10-3 to TRBJ1-1; D ambiguous. The germline V gene has CDR1 ENHRY and CDR2 SYGVKD. The CDR3 extends over 15 amino acids. Trimming pared 8 bases from V and 1 base from J, leaving 17 bases between. The CDR3 protein is CAIHSGLRGNTEAFF. The CDR3 DNA sequence: TGTGCCATCCACAGTGGCTTAAGAGGGAACACTGAAGCTTTCTTT.

This chain links TRBV27 with TRBJ1-2, with 12 nucleotides matching TRBD1. This CDR3 is 15 amino acids long. CDR1 is MNHEY, CDR2 SMNVEV, per germline (reference sequence). The J segment lost 3 bases and the V segment lost 3 bases, leaving 2 bases of the junction unmatched. The DNA for the CDR3 is TGTGCCAGCAGTTTCGGGACAGGGGGCGACTATGGCTACACCTTC. As protein: CASSFGTGGDYGYTF.

The chain recombines TRBV7-9 with TRBJ1-1; 9 bases are a match to TRBD1. The CDR3 has 13 amino acids. V shed 6 bases, J shed 4 bases, and the junction held 3 bases outside the gene matches. Per the germline V gene, CDR1 is SEHNR and CDR2 is FQNEAQ (reference sequence). The CDR3 spells CASRQGASTEAFF. CDR3 sequence (DNA): TGTGCCAGCAGACAGGGGGCGAGCACTGAAGCTTTCTTT.

The genes are TRBV6-6 and TRBJ1-2; D call uncertain. Germline V gene data show CDR1 as MNHNY and CDR2 as SVGAGI (reference sequence). This CDR3 contains 16 residues. V was pared by 2 bases and J by 0 bases, with 13 bases between. CDR3 DNA: TGTGCCAGCAGTTACGGCCGAATCCTTGCTAACTATGGCTACACCTTC. This sequence encodes CASSYGRILANYGYTF.